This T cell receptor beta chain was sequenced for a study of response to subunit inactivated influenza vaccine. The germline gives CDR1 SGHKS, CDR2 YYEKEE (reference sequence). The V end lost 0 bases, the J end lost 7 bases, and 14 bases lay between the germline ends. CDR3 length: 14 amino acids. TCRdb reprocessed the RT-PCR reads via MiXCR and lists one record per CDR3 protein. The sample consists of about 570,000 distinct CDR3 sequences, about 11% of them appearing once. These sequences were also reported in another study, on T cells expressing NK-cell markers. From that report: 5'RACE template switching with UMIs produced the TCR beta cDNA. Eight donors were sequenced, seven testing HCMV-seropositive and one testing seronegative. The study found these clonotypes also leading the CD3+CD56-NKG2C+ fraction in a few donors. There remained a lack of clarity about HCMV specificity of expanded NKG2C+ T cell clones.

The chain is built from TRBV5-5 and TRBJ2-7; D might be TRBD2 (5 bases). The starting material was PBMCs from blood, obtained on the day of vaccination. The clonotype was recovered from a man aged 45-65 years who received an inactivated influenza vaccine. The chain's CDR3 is CASSLATRVREQYF. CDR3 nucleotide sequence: TGTGCCAGCAGCTTGGCCACGAGGGTTAGGGAGCAGTACTTC.